The entry that follows covers one T cell receptor (beta chain) sequence. Its antigen is not known. This record belongs to a study of STAT3 mutations in large granular lymphocyte leukemia. Trimming at V came to 8 bases and at J to 7 bases, leaving 17 bases not matched to a gene. The CDR3 extends over 17 amino acids. The germline gives CDR1 MNHEY, CDR2 SMNVEV (reference sequence). Average productive template count per sample was some 44,000. Sequencing was performed with immunoSEQ multiplex PCR; in TCRdb, only in-frame clones are kept and a portion is missing. The table records almost 25,000 clones, approximately 94% of them present only once. Study-wide points: At least one immunodominant TCR beta clonotype appeared in every T-cell large granular lymphocyte leukemia patient.

This clonotype was sampled from a man in his forties with T-cell large granular lymphocyte leukemia. Some clones in this sample may be carry-over from other donors' samples. V and J are TRBV27 and TRBJ1-6, with 7 bases that match TRBD1. Sample: peripheral blood mononuclear cells. The CDR3 nucleotides are TGTGCCAGCGGCCCTACCGCCCCCGGCAGGGGGAATTCACCCCTCCACTTT. Translated, it gives CASGPTAPGRGNSPLHF.